This TCR beta chain was identified in a study of regulatory dendritic cells for organ transplantation. TCRdb's table, derived via immunoSEQ multiplex PCR, lists solely in-frame clones and lacks some. Here the sample spans about 20,000 clones, 70% to 90% being singletons. Study outcomes and limitations: Among resting subsets, memory CD8+ cells contained the most alloreactive clonotypes. Naive T cells showed high diversity, memory cells less, memory CD8+ least.

Comment on this clone: What it recognizes is unknown.

Germline lookup yields CDR1 LNHDA and CDR2 SQIVND (reference sequence). CDR3 size: 15 residues. Trimming removed 7 bases from V and 4 bases from J; junction bases left unmatched: 11. Sorted subsets were CFSE-labeled and cultured approximately 5 days with allogeneic dendritic cells. CD4+ or CD8+ T cells were sorted as naive CD45RA+ or memory CD45RO+. Sequencing was performed on naive CD4+ T cells from blood cultured with regulatory dendritic cells. Subset described: CD45RA+ naive T cells. The chain couples TRBV19 to TRBJ2-3, with 7 bases identical to TRBD1. The sequence came from a human donor in good health. This CDR3 reads CASTPGQAGADTQYF. CDR3 bases: TGTGCCAGTACCCCTGGACAGGCCGGAGCAGATACGCAGTATTTT.